The 23 T cell receptor delta chains below come from one sample, sequenced in a study of Vδ1+ human thymocytes. Broader study findings: Thymic TRG and TRD repertoires appeared highly polyclonal, with Gaussian CDR3 length distributions.

The template was reverse-transcribed extracted RNA. Multiplex PCR used pooled V-gene forward primers and a constant-region reverse primer to amplify CDR3s. TCRdb re-processed the multiplex PCR reads using CATT. The sample holds roughly 55,000 delta-chain clones; around 15% are singletons and the top ten take under 0.55%. No antigens are known for them. Sequenced sample: Vdelta1+ gamma-delta thymocytes from the thymus. Subset in this sample: FACS-sorted CD3+ TCRalphabeta- TCRVdelta1+ TCRVdelta2- thymocytes. These receptor sequences come from a boy under two years old who had congenital heart surgery.

This clone was counted between two and nine times. The chain combines TRDV1 with TRDJ1, with 7 bases matching TRDD3. Germline values: CDR1 TSWWSYY, CDR2 QGS. The CDR3 covers 23 residues. V lost 5 bases, J lost 1 base, and 31 bases stayed unmatched. The CDR3 sequence is CALGPPPKILRPLGIEGTDKLIF. CDR3 nucleotide sequence: TGTGCTCTTGGGCCACCCCCGAAGATCCTTCGCCCACTGGGGATAGAAGGCACCGATAAACTCATCTTT.

V is TRDV1 and J is TRDJ1; D unclear. Trimming cost V 0 bases and J 0 bases, with 20 bases left between them. CDR1 is TSWWSYY and CDR2 is QGS in the germline V gene. The CDR3 loop spans 19 amino acids. The CDR3 protein is CALGELAIRALSYTDKLIF. The CDR3 region has the DNA TGTGCTCTTGGGGAACTAGCTATTAGGGCCCTATCGTACACCGATAAACTCATCTTT.

This clone was seen more than once but under ten times. The rearrangement links TRDV1 to TRDJ1; 13 bases map to TRDD3. The CDR3 is 19 residues long. V lost 5 bases, J lost 10 bases, and 22 bases stayed unmatched. Germline V gene sequence: CDR1 TSWWSYY, CDR2 QGS. CDR3 DNA: TGTGCTCTTGGGAACCCCGCTTCCTCCCCGTACTGGGGGATACGCGGACTCATCTTT. It is translated as CALGNPASSPYWGIRGLIF.

This chain links TRDV1 with TRDJ1; a weak D match, TRDD3 (6 bases). The CDR3 has 23 amino acids. Trimming stripped 0 bases from V and 0 bases from J, with 32 bases between. CDR1 is TSWWSYY and CDR2 is QGS in the germline V gene. The CDR3 sequence: CALGELSVDVQRRLGPYTDKLIF. The CDR3 DNA follows: TGTGCTCTTGGGGAACTTAGTGTAGACGTTCAACGTCGGCTGGGGCCGTACACCGATAAACTCATCTTT.

There are a few counts of this clone. The chain employs TRDV1 and TRDJ1; no firm D call. The CDR3 totals 14 residues. The V end lost 4 bases, the J end lost 3 bases, and 12 bases lay between the germline ends. Germline V gives CDR1 TSWWSYY, CDR2 QGS. Here the CDR3 reads CALGGTGLPDKLIF. CDR3 DNA sequence: TGTGCTCTTGGGGGAACGGGGCTACCCGATAAACTCATCTTT.

Details on this clone: One end of the junction is discordant with germline, which a read error may explain. This specimen includes other DNA sequences encoding the same CDR3. V is TRDV1 and J is TRDJ1; D possibly corresponds to TRDD2 (5 bases). This CDR3 has 14 residues. In germline, CDR1 is TSWWSYY, CDR2 QGS. The CDR3 loop reads CALGIPTDTDKLIF. The CDR3 DNA is TGTGCTCTTGGGATACCTACCGACACCGACAAACTCATCTTT.

This clone was counted between two and nine times. V and J are TRDV1 and TRDJ1, with 10 bases matching TRDD3. The V gene end was trimmed by 6 bases and the J gene end by 0 bases; junction bases not matched to a gene: 22. The germline V gene encodes CDR1 TSWWSYY and CDR2 QGS. There are 21 residues in the CDR3. The CDR3 bases are TGTGCTCTTGGCTATTATTCCCGGACTGGGGGATTTCGGGGGTACACCGATAAACTCATCTTT. It is translated as CALGYYSRTGGFRGYTDKLIF.

V gene TRDV1 combines with J gene TRDJ1; tentative D call: TRDD3 (5 bases). With 0 bases removed from V and 7 bases from J, the gap between germline ends came to 27 bases. This CDR3 is built from 19 residues. CDR1 is TSWWSYY and CDR2 is QGS in the germline V gene. CDR3 bases: TGTGCTCTTGGGGAACTAAGAAGAAGCCCAATGGTGGATATCCCTAAACTCATCTTT. Its protein product is CALGELRRSPMVDIPKLIF.

This chain uses TRDV1 with TRDJ1; 11 bases align to TRDD3. Germline-derived CDR1 and CDR2 are TSWWSYY and QGS. The trim removed 2 bases at V and 10 bases at J, leaving 18 bases unmatched. This CDR3 is built from 18 residues. CDR3: CALGEGRSGGYDALRLIF. The DNA of the CDR3 is TGTGCTCTTGGGGAAGGGCGAAGTGGGGGATACGATGCCCTCAGACTCATCTTT.

V and J are TRDV1 and TRDJ1, with D unresolved. This CDR3 spans 16 amino acids. Germline CDR1 is TSWWSYY and CDR2 is QGS. The V gene lost 2 bases and the J gene lost 4 bases, with 17 bases spanning the gap. CDR3 region: CALGECHPVCNDKLIF. The CDR3 region has the DNA TGTGCTCTTGGGGAATGTCATCCGGTTTGCAACGATAAACTCATCTTT.

This chain uses TRDV1 with TRDJ1; D possibly corresponds to TRDD3 (6 bases). V was clipped by 3 bases and J by 0 bases, with 17 bases between them. Germline CDR1 and CDR2: TSWWSYY and QGS. The CDR3 has 17 amino acids. This chain's CDR3 is CALGELCRGTDTDKLIF. The CDR3 DNA reads TGTGCTCTTGGGGAGCTCTGTCGGGGGACGGACACCGATAAACTCATCTTT.

This clone turned up a few times. The rearrangement joins TRDV1 to TRDJ1, with D hard to call. Per the germline V gene, CDR1 is TSWWSYY and CDR2 is QGS. The CDR3 is 16 amino acids. The V end lost 5 bases, the J end lost 1 base, and 17 bases lay between the germline ends. As DNA, the CDR3 is TGTGCTCTTGGGCCTCTACCGCGTGGGTTCACCGATAAACTCATCTTT. Translation: CALGPLPRGFTDKLIF.

This clone appeared a few times. The chain joins TRDV1 to TRDJ1, with TRDD3 as a possible D gene (5 bases). The CDR3 is 15 residues long. Germline assignment: CDR1 TSWWSYY and CDR2 QGS. Deletions cut 2 bases from V and 7 bases from J, with 17 bases between. CDR3 region: CALGEGCRLATKLIF. The CDR3 nucleotides read TGTGCTCTTGGGGAAGGATGTAGACTGGCGACTAAACTCATCTTT.

This clone was counted between two and nine times. The rearrangement uses TRDV1 and TRDJ1; 10 bases fit TRDD3. Trimming cost V 0 bases and J 3 bases; bases outside gene matches: 7. CDR1 is TSWWSYY, CDR2 QGS, per germline. The CDR3 has 17 residues. The CDR3 DNA sequence: TGTGCTCTTGGGGAACTGGCTATACTGGGGGATGCCGATAAACTCATCTTT. Amino acids: CALGELAILGDADKLIF.

This clone was recorded a few times. One end of the junction does not line up with germline, which may come from a read error. Other DNA sequences in the sample encode the same CDR3. The chain recombines TRDV1 with TRDJ1, with D maybe TRDD3 (5 bases). Germline V CDR1 and CDR2: TSWWSYY, QGS. The CDR3 is 19 residues long. This chain's CDR3 is CALGEPSRAWGAYTDKLIF. CDR3 sequence (DNA): TGTGCTCTTGGGGAACCTTCACGTGCTTGGGGTGCGTACACCGATAAACTCATATTT.

This clone occurred a few times. The gene calls are TRDV1 and TRDJ1, with 9 positions matching TRDD3. The germline CDR1 and CDR2 sequences are TSWWSYY and QGS. V shed 0 bases and J 4 bases; nucleotides not matched to a gene: 9. The CDR3 is made up of 17 amino acids. The DNA for the CDR3 is TGTGCTCTTGGGGAACTCATCGGGGGGATACAGAGCGATAAACTCATCTTT. Its translation is CALGELIGGIQSDKLIF.

This clone was detected only a few times. The chain has TRDV2 and TRDJ1; 9 bases are shared with TRDD3. Germline V gives CDR1 GEAIGNYY, CDR2 EKD. The length of the CDR3 is 15 residues. The J segment lost 7 bases and the V segment lost 5 bases, leaving 13 bases of the junction unmatched. The CDR3 region is CACATGGRSERKLIF. In DNA, the CDR3 is TGTGCCTGTGCCACTGGGGGACGTTCAGAACGTAAACTCATCTTT.

The chain employs TRDV1 and TRDJ1, with 12 bases fitting TRDD3. CDR3 length: 19 amino acids. Germline loops: CDR1 TSWWSYY, CDR2 QGS. Germline trimming cut 0 bases from V and 0 bases from J; bases unmatched to any gene: 8. The CDR3 coding sequence is TGTGCTCTTGGGGAACTGTTACTGGGGGATACTTTGGACACCGATAAACTCATCTTT. Its protein product is CALGELLLGDTLDTDKLIF.

The gene calls are TRDV1 and TRDJ1; D is unresolved. Trimming pared 5 bases from V and 2 bases from J, leaving 9 bases between. This CDR3 region has 13 residues. CDR1 and CDR2 (germline): TSWWSYY, QGS. CDR3: CALGPVPTDKLIF. CDR3 DNA sequence: TGTGCTCTTGGGCCGGTTCCAACCGATAAACTCATCTTT.

This clone has just a few counts. Its ends do not fully match the called genes, so a read error is possible. The chain employs TRDV1 and TRDJ2; TRDD3 is a possible D gene (5 bases). This CDR3 contains 18 residues. The V gene's germline CDR1 is TSWWSYY and CDR2 QGS. Here the CDR3 reads CALGELALYILETVQLFF. The CDR3, as DNA: TGTGCTCTTGGGGAACTGGCCTTGTACATACTGGAAACAGTACAACTCTTCTTT.

This clone was counted between two and nine times. The chain links TRDV1 to TRDJ1; TRDD2 or TRDD3 may be the D gene (5 bases each). V lost 4 bases, J lost 0 bases, and 36 bases lay in between. The CDR3 runs 23 residues. The germline V gene encodes CDR1 TSWWSYY and CDR2 QGS. The CDR3 here is CALGGPSKLGRLDCNPYTDKLIF. For the CDR3, the DNA is TGTGCTCTTGGGGGACCTTCGAAGTTGGGGCGGCTGGACTGTAACCCTTACACCGATAAACTCATCTTT.

This clone was detected only a few times. The rearrangement joins TRDV1 to TRDJ1; D not certain. This CDR3 is 19 amino acids long. Germline loops: CDR1 TSWWSYY, CDR2 QGS. Trimming removed 4 bases at V and 4 bases at J, with 28 bases between. The CDR3 here is CALGAPTTIRRGVDDKLIF. The DNA of the CDR3 is TGTGCTCTTGGGGCCCCAACTACGATCCGGAGAGGTGTTGACGATAAACTCATCTTT.

The table lists this clone with a few counts. V usage is TRDV1 and J usage is TRDJ1, with a tentative D call TRDD3 (5 bases). Germline CDR1 reads TSWWSYY; CDR2 reads QGS. V shed 0 bases and J shed 0 bases, with 29 bases lying between them. This CDR3 has 22 residues. This chain's CDR3 is CALGELGPYTRAGFLYTDKLIF. CDR3 coding DNA: TGTGCTCTTGGGGAACTTGGACCTTACACTCGGGCTGGGTTTCTGTACACCGATAAACTCATCTTT.